Presented here are 31 T cell receptor beta chains from one specimen sequenced in a study of T-cell memory formation after mild COVID-19. From the 5' RACE reads, TCRdb called clonotypes with MiXCR, one entry per CDR3 protein. The data hold fewer than 700,000 distinct CDR3 sequences, with less than 25% observed a single time. Sample: PBMCs or a T cell subset sorted from them (not recorded which). These receptors originate from an adult woman who had mild COVID-19 (a few samples of this study predate the infection). Cell type and time point are not known.

This clonotype has more than one count but fewer than ten. The chain carries TRBV7-8 and TRBJ1-2; D gene ambiguous. Trimming cost V 5 bases and J 0 bases, with 16 bases left between them. This CDR3 is 16 amino acids long. CDR1 SGHVS and CDR2 FQNEAQ come from the germline V gene. The CDR3 bases are TGTGCCAGCAGCCCTACGTGGCACCAATCTAACTATGGCTACACCTTC. Its translation is CASSPTWHQSNYGYTF.

The sample holds a few counts of this clonotype. V usage is TRBV20-1 and J usage is TRBJ1-2; D perhaps matches TRBD1 (6 bases). Trimming left V 6 bases short and J 4 bases short, with 18 bases between. Germline CDR1 is DFQATT and CDR2 is SNEGSKA (reference sequence). The CDR3 extends over 14 amino acids. The CDR3 DNA reads as TGCAGTGCCTCCAATCCGACAGGTTTCTATGGCTACACCTTC. Translating gives CSASNPTGFYGYTF.

The chain is built from TRBV2 and TRBJ2-1; 9 nucleotides line up with TRBD1. CDR1 and CDR2 (germline): SNHLY, FYNNEI. This CDR3 is 20 amino acids long. V was pared by 2 bases and J by 7 bases, with 21 bases of the junction left unmatched. Here the CDR3 DNA reads TGTGCCAGCAGTGAACCCTCCTTCGACCACCGGACAGGGGATTGGAATGAGCAGTTCTTC. It translates to CASSEPSFDHRTGDWNEQFF.

This clonotype was observed at least ten times. The rearrangement uses TRBV7-8 and TRBJ2-7; a weak D match, TRBD2 (6 bases). Trimming took 0 bases from V and 0 from J, leaving 12 bases between them. The CDR3 runs to 16 residues. CDR1 and CDR2 from the germline V gene are SGHVS and FQNEAQ. This CDR3 reads CASSLAEGFSSYEQYF. The CDR3 coding sequence is TGTGCCAGCAGCTTAGCGGAGGGGTTCAGCTCCTACGAGCAGTACTTC.

This chain uses TRBV29-1 with TRBJ2-2; D perhaps matches TRBD2 (6 bases). V was clipped by 5 bases and J by 4 bases, with 17 bases between them. Germline CDR1 SQVTM, CDR2 ANQGSEA. The CDR3 runs 15 residues. CDR3 bases: TGCAGCGTTCGTTCTTGGGGGGACCCCACCGGGGAGCTGTTTTTT. This codes for CSVRSWGDPTGELFF.

The CDR3 nucleotides are TGTGCCAGCAGCTCAACTGGACAGCTCCTCAGCTATGGCTACACCTTC. Amino acids: CASSSTGQLLSYGYTF. This chain uses TRBV7-9 with TRBJ1-2; D perhaps matches TRBD1 (6 bases). Germline CDR1 is SEHNR and CDR2 is FQNEAQ (reference sequence). The germline V and J ends were trimmed by 4 bases and 4 bases, with 19 bases remaining between them. CDR3 length: 16 amino acids.

This clonotype showed up just a few times. The CDR3 sequence: CASSSLLAGASYEQYF. CDR3 in DNA: TGTGCCAGCAGCTCACTACTAGCGGGGGCGTCCTACGAGCAGTACTTC. V and J are TRBV5-5 and TRBJ2-7, with 11 bases matching TRBD2. CDR1 is SGHKS, CDR2 YYEKEE, per germline (reference sequence). After removal of 3 bases from V and 1 base from J, the junction contained 6 bases not matched to a gene. The CDR3 extends over 16 amino acids.

The CDR3 DNA reads TGTGCCAGCAGCCGGGGGACTAGCAGTTACAATGAGCAGTTCTTC. Translated: CASSRGTSSYNEQFF. V and J are TRBV4-2 and TRBJ2-1, with 9 bases lining up with TRBD2. Germline assignment: CDR1 LGHNA and CDR2 YNFKEQ. CDR3 length: 15 residues. V dropped 4 bases and J dropped 4; count of bases not matched to a gene: 5.

V gene TRBV7-2 combines with J gene TRBJ2-1, with 11 bases matching TRBD2. The length of the CDR3 is 16 residues. Germline CDR1 reads SGHTA; CDR2 reads FQGNSA. The junction had 7 bases not matched to a gene; V was cut back by 5 bases and J by 4 bases. The CDR3 coding sequence is TGTGCCAGCAGCAATCTAGCGGGAGGCCCTTACAATGAGCAGTTCTTC. This encodes CASSNLAGGPYNEQFF.

This rearrangement joins TRBV6-5 to TRBJ1-2; 10 bases line up with TRBD1. The ends lost 2 bases at V and 4 bases at J; junction bases unmatched: 4. Germline lookup yields CDR1 MNHEY and CDR2 SVGAGI. The CDR3 runs to 15 residues. This chain's CDR3 is CASSYTRTGGYGYTF. CDR3 coding DNA: TGTGCCAGCAGTTACACTAGGACAGGGGGCTATGGCTACACCTTC.

This clonotype was seen many times. V usage is TRBV30 and J usage is TRBJ1-5, with 9 bases lining up with TRBD1. V shed 3 bases and J 6 bases; nucleotides not matched to a gene: 3. The germline V gene has CDR1 GTSNPN and CDR2 SVGIG (reference sequence). The CDR3 is made up of 13 amino acids. CDR3 DNA sequence: TGTGCCTGGAGCAGGACAGGGGTTCAGCCCCAGCATTTT. Protein sequence: CAWSRTGVQPQHF.

To note about this clonotype: The junction shows a germline mismatch at one end, possibly a read error. The chain combines TRBV29-1 with TRBJ2-1, with 7 bases that match TRBD2. The CDR3 runs 12 residues. The germline V gene encodes CDR1 SQVTM and CDR2 ANQGSEA. The CDR3 sequence: CSVFRDYDEQFF. The DNA of the CDR3 is TGCAGCGTATTCCGGGACTACGATGAGCAGTTCTTC.

In regard to this clonotype: The CDR3 end shows no conserved phenylalanine or tryptophan, and so a read error is likely. This rearrangement joins TRBV20-1 to TRBJ1-2; D uncertain. The ends were cut back, 5 bases at V and 8 bases at J, with 18 bases in the middle. The CDR3 consists of 13 residues. Germline V lookup: CDR1 DFQATT, CDR2 SNEGSKA (reference sequence). CDR3 nucleotides: TGCAGTGCTGACCTCTATTTCGGCAGGGGCTACACCTTA. Translated: CSADLYFGRGYTL.

The V gene is TRBV7-3, the J gene TRBJ2-2, with D maybe TRBD1 (5 bases). The CDR3 extends over 15 amino acids. Germline lookup yields CDR1 SGHTA and CDR2 FQGTGA. Trimming removed 5 bases at V and 4 bases at J, with 14 bases between. The CDR3 loop reads CASSPRVDGTGELFF. The CDR3 DNA is TGTGCCAGCAGCCCCAGGGTCGATGGCACCGGGGAGCTGTTTTTT. Variable domain in full (rest from reference TRBV7-3 and TRBJ2-2): GAGVSQTPSNKVTEKGKYVELRCDPISGHTALYWYRQSLGQGPEFLIYFQGTGAADDSGLPNDRFFAVRPEGSVSTLKIQRTERGDSAVYLCASSPRVDGTGELFFGEGSRLTVL.

This clonotype was observed a handful of times. CDR3 region: CASSQLGTVNEKLFF. The CDR3 coding sequence is TGCGCCAGCAGCCAACTCGGGACAGTCAATGAAAAACTGTTTTTT. J is TRBJ1-4 and V is TRBV4-3, with 7 bases that match TRBD1. Germline values: CDR1 LGHNA, CDR2 YSLEER. With V trimmed by 2 bases and J by 5 bases, 5 bases remained unmatched. This CDR3 contains 15 residues.

The rearrangement links TRBV11-3 to TRBJ2-2, with D possibly being TRBD1 (6 bases). The CDR3 has 14 amino acids. V lost 6 bases to trimming and J lost 2 bases, with 10 bases between them. The germline gives CDR1 SGHNT, CDR2 YENEEA. The CDR3 is CASSHRDNTGELFF. CDR3 DNA sequence: TGTGCCAGCAGTCACAGGGATAACACCGGGGAGCTGTTTTTT. Using reference TRBV11-3 and TRBJ2-2 for the parts outside the CDR3, the full variable domain is EAGVVQSPRYKIIEKKQPVAFWCNPISGHNTLYWYLQNLGQGPELLIRYENEEAVDDSQLPKDRFSAERLKGVDSTLKIQPAELGDSAVYLCASSHRDNTGELFFGEGSRLTVL.

The V and J genes are TRBV7-6 and TRBJ2-6; 11 bases are shared with TRBD1. Germline V gene data show CDR1 as SGHVS and CDR2 as FNYEAQ. The CDR3 runs to 17 residues. J lost 2 bases, V lost 2 bases, and 2 bases had no gene match. CDR3 in amino acids: CASSLRDRGTGANVLTF. In nucleotides, the CDR3 is TGTGCCAGCAGCTTAAGGGACAGGGGGACTGGGGCCAACGTCCTGACTTTC.

The chain links TRBV9 to TRBJ2-1; D remains unclear. Germline loops: CDR1 SGDLS, CDR2 YYNGEE. This CDR3 has 13 residues. With 0 bases removed from V and 5 bases from J, the gap between germline ends came to 6 bases. The CDR3 nucleotides are TGTGCCAGCAGCGTAGCTGGCCACAATGAGCAGTTCTTC. Residues: CASSVAGHNEQFF.

The rearrangement uses TRBV29-1 and TRBJ2-7; D is unresolved. CDR3 length: 13 residues. Germline lookup yields CDR1 SQVTM and CDR2 ANQGSEA. The V end lost 5 bases, the J end lost 6 bases, and 17 bases lay between the germline ends. CDR3 in amino acids: CSVPESREFEQYF. CDR3 DNA: TGCAGCGTTCCGGAAAGTAGAGAGTTCGAGCAGTACTTC.

The genes are TRBV7-2 and TRBJ2-2; TRBD2 is a possible D gene (5 bases). This CDR3 is 13 amino acids long. CDR1 SGHTA and CDR2 FQGNSA come from the germline V gene. Trimming took 4 bases from V and 6 from J, leaving 9 bases between them. The CDR3 region has the DNA TGTGCCAGCAGCTGGAGGCGAGCCGGGGAGCTGTTTTTT. Amino acid sequence: CASSWRRAGELFF.

Details on this clonotype: A much larger clone sits a single nucleotide away, making a read error possible. The genes are TRBV4-2 and TRBJ2-1; D is possibly TRBD2 (7 bases). CDR1 and CDR2 (germline): LGHNA, YNFKEQ. This CDR3 spans 16 amino acids. CDR3 in amino acids: CASSQDGGGQYNERFF. DNA for the CDR3: TGTGCCAGCAGCCAAGATGGCGGGGGCCAATACAATGAGCGGTTCTTC.

A few counts support this clonotype. The chain links TRBV5-6 to TRBJ2-2, with D tentatively TRBD1 (6 bases). Germline V gene sequence: CDR1 SGHDT, CDR2 YYEEEE. The V end lost 4 bases, the J end lost 7 bases, and 14 bases lay between the germline ends. The CDR3 length is 14 residues. CDR3 region: CASSHPTGNGELFF. The CDR3 DNA sequence: TGTGCCAGCAGCCATCCAACAGGGAACGGGGAGCTGTTTTTT.

This chain connects TRBV19 to TRBJ1-1, with TRBD1 matching over 7 bases. From germline, CDR1 is LNHDA and CDR2 SQIVND (reference sequence). The V gene end was trimmed by 3 bases and the J gene end by 0 bases; junction bases not matched to a gene: 10. The CDR3 contains 17 residues. The CDR3 protein is CASSMGGVGTVNTEAFF. The DNA of the CDR3 is TGTGCCAGTAGTATGGGGGGCGTTGGGACAGTGAACACTGAAGCTTTCTTT. The whole variable domain, remainder taken from reference TRBV19 and TRBJ1-1, is DGGITQSPKYLFRKEGQNVTLSCEQNLNHDAMYWYRQDPGQGLRLIYYSQIVNDFQKGDIAEGYSVSREKKESFPLTVTSAQKNPTAFYLCASSMGGVGTVNTEAFFGQGTRLTVV.

The chain employs TRBV24-1 and TRBJ2-2; TRBD1 aligns across 8 bases. J lost 5 bases, V lost 9 bases, and 4 bases had no gene match. In germline, CDR1 is KGHDR, CDR2 SFDVKD. The CDR3 sequence is 13 residues long. DNA for the CDR3: TGTGCCACCGCGACAGGGGAAACCGGGGAGCTGTTTTTT. It is translated as CATATGETGELFF.

J is TRBJ1-5 and V is TRBV12-3 or TRBV12-4; possible D gene TRBD1, 5 bases. The length of the CDR3 is 14 residues. Trimming shortened V by 6 bases and J by 6 bases, and 15 bases separated the two germline ends. The CDR3 bases are TGTGCCAGCAGGCCTAACGGGGGAGGTCAGCCCCAGCATTTT. Its protein is CASRPNGGGQPQHF.

This clonotype was recorded many times. The chain employs TRBV5-1 and TRBJ2-7, with TRBD2 matching 11 bases. CDR1 and CDR2 (germline): SGHRS, YFSETQ. V was pared by 10 bases and J by 7 bases, with 10 bases of the junction left unmatched. The CDR3 runs to 13 residues. The CDR3 loop is CAGIGSGREEQYF. The CDR3 DNA sequence: TGCGCCGGAATTGGTAGCGGGAGGGAAGAGCAGTACTTC.

The V call is TRBV7-9, the J call TRBJ2-2, with D perhaps given as TRBD1 or TRBD2 (5 bases each). CDR1 and CDR2 (germline): SEHNR, FQNEAQ (reference sequence). This CDR3 spans 18 amino acids. V was shortened by 1 base and J by 6 bases, with 21 bases between the two germline ends. CDR3 region: CASSLGQGRVTDPGELFF. In DNA, the CDR3 is TGTGCCAGCAGCTTAGGCCAGGGACGGGTCACCGACCCCGGGGAGCTGTTTTTT.

In its sample, this clonotype was seen once. This chain uses TRBV20-1 with TRBJ1-2; D possibly corresponds to TRBD1 (6 bases). Germline assignment: CDR1 DFQATT and CDR2 SNEGSKA (reference sequence). V was shortened by 3 bases and J by 4 bases, with 18 bases between the two germline ends. This CDR3 contains 15 residues. The CDR3: CSASRGQLGGYGYTF. The CDR3 DNA sequence: TGCAGTGCTAGCCGAGGACAGTTAGGGGGCTATGGCTACACCTTC.

A note on this clonotype: An end of the junction differs from the germline gene, which may be a read error. V gene TRBV20-1 combines with J gene TRBJ2-7; no definite D call. Germline lookup yields CDR1 DFQATT and CDR2 SNEGSKA (reference sequence). The CDR3 length is 15 residues. Here the CDR3 DNA reads TGCAGAGCTAGAGATCACACAGAGTCGTCCTACGAGCAGTACTTC. Its protein product is CRARDHTESSYEQYF.

In this sample, this clonotype turned up many times. This chain joins TRBV5-1 and TRBJ2-7; D may match TRBD1 or TRBD2 (6 bases each). The CDR3 contains 14 residues. The V gene's germline CDR1 is SGHRS and CDR2 YFSETQ. V lost 5 bases to trimming and J lost 5 bases, with 17 bases between them. CDR3 DNA sequence: TGCGCCAGCAGTGTCACCCTGGGGGGCGACGAGCAGTACTTC. It encodes CASSVTLGGDEQYF.

V usage is TRBV7-3 and J usage is TRBJ2-1; a possible D gene is TRBD1 (6 bases). Trimming cost V 5 bases and J 4 bases, with 12 bases left between them. The CDR3 contains 14 residues. Germline V gene data show CDR1 as SGHTA and CDR2 as FQGTGA. The CDR3 sequence: CASSPGQRYNEQFF. The CDR3, as DNA: TGTGCCAGCAGCCCAGGACAGAGGTACAATGAGCAGTTCTTC.